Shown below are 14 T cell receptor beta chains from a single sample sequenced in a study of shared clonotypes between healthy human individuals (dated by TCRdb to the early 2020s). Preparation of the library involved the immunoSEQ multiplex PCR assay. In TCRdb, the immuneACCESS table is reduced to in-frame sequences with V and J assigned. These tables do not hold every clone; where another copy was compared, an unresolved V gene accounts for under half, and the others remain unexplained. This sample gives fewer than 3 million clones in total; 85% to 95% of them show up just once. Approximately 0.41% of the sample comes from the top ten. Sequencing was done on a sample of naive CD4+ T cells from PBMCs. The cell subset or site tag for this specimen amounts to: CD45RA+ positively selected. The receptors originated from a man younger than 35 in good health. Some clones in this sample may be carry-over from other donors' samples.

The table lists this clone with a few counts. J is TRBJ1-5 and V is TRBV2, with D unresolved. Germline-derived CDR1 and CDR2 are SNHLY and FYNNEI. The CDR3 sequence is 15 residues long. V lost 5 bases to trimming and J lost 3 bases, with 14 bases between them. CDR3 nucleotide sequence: TGTGCCAGCAGTTTCCCGGGATATGACAATCAGCCCCAGCATTTT. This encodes CASSFPGYDNQPQHF.

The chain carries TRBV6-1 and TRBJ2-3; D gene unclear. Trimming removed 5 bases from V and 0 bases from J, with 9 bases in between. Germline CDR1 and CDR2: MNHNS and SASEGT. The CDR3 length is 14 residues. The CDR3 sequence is CASSPISSTDTQYF. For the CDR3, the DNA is TGTGCCAGCAGTCCGATCTCTAGCACAGATACGCAGTATTTT.

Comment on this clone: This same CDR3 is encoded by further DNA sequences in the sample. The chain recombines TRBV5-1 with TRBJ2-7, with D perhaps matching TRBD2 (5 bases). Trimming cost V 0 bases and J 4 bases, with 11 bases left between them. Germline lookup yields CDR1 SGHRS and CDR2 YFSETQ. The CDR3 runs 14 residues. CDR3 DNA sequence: TGCGCCAGCAGCTTGGAGGCCAGGACTTACGAGCAGTACTTC. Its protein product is CASSLEARTYEQYF.

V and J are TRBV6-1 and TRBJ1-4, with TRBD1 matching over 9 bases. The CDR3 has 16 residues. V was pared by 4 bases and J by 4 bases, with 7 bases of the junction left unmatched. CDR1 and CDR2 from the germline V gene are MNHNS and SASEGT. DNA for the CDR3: TGTGCCAGCAGTGCAGCCGGGACAGGGTATAATGAAAAACTGTTTTTT. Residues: CASSAAGTGYNEKLFF.

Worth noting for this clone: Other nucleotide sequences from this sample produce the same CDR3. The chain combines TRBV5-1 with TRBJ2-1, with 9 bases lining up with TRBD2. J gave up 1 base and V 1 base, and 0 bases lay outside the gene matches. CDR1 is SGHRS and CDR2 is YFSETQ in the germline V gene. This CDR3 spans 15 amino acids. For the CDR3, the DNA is TGCGCCAGCAGCTTGACTAGCGGGTCCTACAATGAGCAGTTCTTC. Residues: CASSLTSGSYNEQFF.

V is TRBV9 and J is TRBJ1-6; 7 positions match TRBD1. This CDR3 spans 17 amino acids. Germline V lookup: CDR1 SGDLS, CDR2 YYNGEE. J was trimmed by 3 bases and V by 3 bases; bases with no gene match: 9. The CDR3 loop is CASSERDSSNYNSPLHF. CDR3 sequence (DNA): TGTGCCAGCAGCGAGAGGGACAGCTCTAACTATAATTCACCCCTCCACTTT.

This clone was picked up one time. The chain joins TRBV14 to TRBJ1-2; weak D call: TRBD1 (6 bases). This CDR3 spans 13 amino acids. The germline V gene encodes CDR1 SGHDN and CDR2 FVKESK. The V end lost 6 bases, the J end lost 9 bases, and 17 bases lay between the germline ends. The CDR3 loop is CASRPEYRERYTF. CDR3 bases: TGTGCCAGCAGGCCCGAATACAGGGAACGCTACACCTTC. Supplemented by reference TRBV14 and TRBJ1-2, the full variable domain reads EAGVTQFPSHSVIEKGQTVTLRCDPISGHDNLYWYRRVMGKEIKFLLHFVKESKQDESGMPNNRFLAERTGGTYSTLKVQPAELEDSGVYFCASRPEYRERYTFGSGTRLTVV.

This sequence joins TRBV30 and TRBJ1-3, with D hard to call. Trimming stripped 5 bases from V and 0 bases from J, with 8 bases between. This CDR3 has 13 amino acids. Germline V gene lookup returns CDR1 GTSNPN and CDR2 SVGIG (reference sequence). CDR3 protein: CAWGRDSGNTIYF. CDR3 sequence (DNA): TGTGCCTGGGGACGGGACTCTGGAAACACCATATATTTT.

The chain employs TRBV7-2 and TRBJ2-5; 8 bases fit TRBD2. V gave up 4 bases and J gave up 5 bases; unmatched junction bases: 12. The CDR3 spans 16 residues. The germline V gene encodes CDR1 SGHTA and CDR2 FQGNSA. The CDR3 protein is CASSSPRAGGGETQYF. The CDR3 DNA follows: TGTGCCAGCAGCTCTCCGAGGGCGGGAGGCGGCGAGACCCAGTACTTC. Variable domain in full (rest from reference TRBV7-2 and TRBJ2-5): GAGVSQSPSNKVTEKGKDVELRCDPISGHTALYWYRQSLGQGLEFLIYFQGNSAPDKSGLPSDRFSAERTGGSVSTLTIQRTQQEDSAVYLCASSSPRAGGGETQYFGPGTRLLVL.

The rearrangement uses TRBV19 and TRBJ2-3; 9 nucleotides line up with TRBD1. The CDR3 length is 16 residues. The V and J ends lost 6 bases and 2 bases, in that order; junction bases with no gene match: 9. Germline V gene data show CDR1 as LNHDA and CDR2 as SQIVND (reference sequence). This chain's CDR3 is CASRLFGDRATDTQYF. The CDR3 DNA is TGTGCCAGTAGACTTTTCGGGGACAGGGCCACAGATACGCAGTATTTT.

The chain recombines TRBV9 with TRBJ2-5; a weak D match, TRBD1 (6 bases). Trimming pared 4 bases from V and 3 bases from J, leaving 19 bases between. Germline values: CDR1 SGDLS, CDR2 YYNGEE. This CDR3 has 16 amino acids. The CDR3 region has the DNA TGTGCCAGCAGCTGGGGGCCCGGGACGGAGGAAGAGACCCAGTACTTC. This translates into CASSWGPGTEEETQYF.

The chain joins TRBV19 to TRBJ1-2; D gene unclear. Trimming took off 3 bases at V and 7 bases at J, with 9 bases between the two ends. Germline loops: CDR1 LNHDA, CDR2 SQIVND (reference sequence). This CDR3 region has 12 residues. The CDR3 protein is CASSMSVRGYTF. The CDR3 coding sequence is TGTGCCAGTAGTATGTCGGTTCGTGGCTACACCTTC. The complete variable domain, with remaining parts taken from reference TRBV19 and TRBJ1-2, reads DGGITQSPKYLFRKEGQNVTLSCEQNLNHDAMYWYRQDPGQGLRLIYYSQIVNDFQKGDIAEGYSVSREKKESFPLTVTSAQKNPTAFYLCASSMSVRGYTFGSGTRLTVV.

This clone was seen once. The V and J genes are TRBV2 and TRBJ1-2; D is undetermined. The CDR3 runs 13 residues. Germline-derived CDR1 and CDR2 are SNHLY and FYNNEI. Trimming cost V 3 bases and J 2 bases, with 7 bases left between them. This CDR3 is CASSESPNYGYTF. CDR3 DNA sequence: TGTGCCAGCAGTGAGAGTCCGAACTATGGCTACACCTTC.

The CDR3 is CASSLIPHRTDTQYF. The CDR3 DNA is TGTGCCAGCAGCTTGATTCCACATCGCACAGATACGCAGTATTTT. The rearrangement links TRBV5-4 to TRBJ2-3; D is unclear. CDR1 is SGHNT and CDR2 is YYREEE in the germline V gene (reference sequence). The CDR3 is 15 residues long. V lost 1 base, J lost 1 base, and 10 bases lay in between.